This T cell receptor (beta chain) was profiled in a study of cytomegalovirus exposure and HLA in healthy donors. This CDR3 has 13 amino acids. V was cut by 0 bases and J by 4 bases, with 6 bases left in between. Per the germline V gene, CDR1 is MGHRA and CDR2 is YSYEKL. About this clone itself: Its target is unknown.

Study results and limitations: Sequencing likely produced, as an artifact, a cluster of highly shared sequence variants. A later analysis linked a missense DCLRE1C variant to TCR beta V- and J-gene trimming.

The primer mix had 60 Vbeta and 13 Jbeta primers. The repertoire was sequenced with immunoSEQ multiplex PCR; TCRdb's copy has only in-frame clones and lacks some. Among about 86,000 clones, roughly 77% were seen once, and the ten largest hold about 15%. Sequenced material: PBMCs. This clonotype was obtained from a woman aged 40-49 years in good health and CMV-seropositive. This rearrangement joins TRBV4-1 to TRBJ1-2, with a tentative D call TRBD1 (6 bases). The CDR3 nucleotides read TGCGCCAGCAGCCAAGACAGGGGCTATGGCTACACCTTC. Protein sequence: CASSQDRGYGYTF.